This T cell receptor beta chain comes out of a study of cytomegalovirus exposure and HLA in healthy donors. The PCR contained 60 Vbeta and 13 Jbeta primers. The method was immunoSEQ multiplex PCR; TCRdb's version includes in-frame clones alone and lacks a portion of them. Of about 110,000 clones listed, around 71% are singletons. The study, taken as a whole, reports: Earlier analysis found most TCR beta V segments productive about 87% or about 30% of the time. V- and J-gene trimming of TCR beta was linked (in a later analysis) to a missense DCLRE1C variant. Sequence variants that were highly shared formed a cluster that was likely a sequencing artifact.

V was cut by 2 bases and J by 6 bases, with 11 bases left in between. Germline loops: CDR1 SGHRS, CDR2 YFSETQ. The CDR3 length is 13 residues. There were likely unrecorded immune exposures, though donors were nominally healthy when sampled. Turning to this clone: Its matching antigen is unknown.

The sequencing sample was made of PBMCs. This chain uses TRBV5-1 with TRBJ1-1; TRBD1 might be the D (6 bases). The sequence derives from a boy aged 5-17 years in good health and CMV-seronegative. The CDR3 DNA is TGCGCCAGCAGCTTAGGGGGGAGGGCTGAAGCTTTCTTT. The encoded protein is CASSLGGRAEAFF. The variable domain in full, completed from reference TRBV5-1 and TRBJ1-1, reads KAGVTQTPRYLIKTRGQQVTLSCSPISGHRSVSWYQQTPGQGLQFLFEYFSETQRNKGNFPGRFSGRQFSNSRSEMNVSTLELGDSALYLCASSLGGRAEAFFGQGTRLTVV.